The 2 T cell receptor beta chains in this list originate from one sample, sequenced in a study of T cells after yellow fever vaccination. TCRdb independently ran MiXCR on the 5' RACE reads; one entry per CDR3 protein. Found here are about 140,000 distinct CDR3 sequences, approximately 6.6% of them singletons; the top ten hold approximately 0.67%. The sequences come from CD4+ T cells sorted from PBMCs, collected 10 days after the yellow fever booster vaccination. These TCRs come from a man under 40 who received the YFV17D yellow fever vaccine.

This clonotype was seen ten or more times. V usage is TRBV20-1 and J usage is TRBJ2-7, with 7 positions matching TRBD2. This CDR3 spans 13 amino acids. The germline V gene encodes CDR1 DFQATT and CDR2 SNEGSKA (reference sequence). Trimming removed 1 base from V and 3 bases from J; junction bases left unmatched: 3. Here the CDR3 DNA reads TGCAGTGCTAGAGGGACTAGGGACTACGAGCAGTACTTC. Amino acid sequence: CSARGTRDYEQYF.

This clonotype came up many times. The V call is TRBV4-3, the J call TRBJ2-2; D gene ambiguous. The V and J ends lost 2 bases and 2 bases respectively, with 12 bases between them. The CDR3 contains 16 residues. The germline gives CDR1 LGHNA, CDR2 YSLEER. The CDR3 sequence is CASSQPLTSNTGELFF. Written as DNA, the CDR3 is TGCGCCAGCAGCCAACCCCTAACCAGTAACACCGGGGAGCTGTTTTTT.